Only one count was recorded for the clone carrying this T cell receptor beta chain. Relative to the germline gene, one junction end is altered; a read error may explain this. It was with a sample-barcoded 5' primer and a J-beta primer mix that a second PCR of roughly 7 to 12 cycles was run. MiXCR, applied by TCRdb to the 5' RACE reads, yields one record per CDR3 protein. The sample consists of approximately 670,000 distinct CDR3 sequences, around two fifths of them appearing once. This sample is drawn from a study of blood T cells in healthy people across ages. The CDR3 loop spans 16 amino acids. In germline, CDR1 is SGHVS, CDR2 FNYEAQ.

The chain uses TRBV7-6 and TRBJ2-2, with 11 bases aligning to TRBD2. The specimen was blood. The sequence came from an older man in good health. In nucleotides, the CDR3 is TGTGCCAGCAGCATACTACTAGCGGGAGTCACCGGGAAGCTGTTTTTT. This translates into CASSILLAGVTGKLFF. The variable domain in full, with the rest retrieved from reference TRBV7-6 and TRBJ2-2, is GAGVSQSPRYKVTKRGQDVALRCDPISGHVSLYWYRQALGQGPEFLTYFNYEAQQDKSGLPNDRFSAERPEGSISTLTIQRTEQRDSAMYRCASSILLAGVTGKLFFGEGSRLTVL.